Listed below are T cell receptor beta chains from one sample, sequenced in a study of identical twins. TCRdb independently ran MiXCR on the 5' RACE reads; one entry per CDR3 protein. The data show approximately 700,000 distinct CDR3 sequences, around 6% seen once. Sequenced: naive T cells sorted from blood. Receptor source: a young man in good health. The conserved cysteine and the conserved F or W are not part of the CDR3 here. Only part of the rows carry a size: once, few, many, or a class if the clone is expanded.

TRBV4-3 many ASSRSTGIYEQY
TRBV24-1 many ATSLSGGWETQY
TRBV25-1 many ASSEFQRAF
TRBV7-9 few ASSRFPTHEKLF
TRBV5-1 many ASSLVGNTGELF
TRBV4-2 few ASSQQTSGSADTQY
TRBV28 - ASRRTGGQGAEAF
TRBV7-2 many ASSLATGSSYEQY
TRBV6-5 many ASRYLRSTSPTDTQY
TRBV6-5 few ASSRPTSGGTDTQY
TRBV20-1 few SASRLAGNQETQY
TRBV20-1 many SARGQGNYEELF
TRBV5-1 few ASSSDRAHTDTQY
TRBV7-9 - ASSLRSGSKDEQF
TRBV9 few ASSVGSGVVRGYT
TRBV20-1 many SARGTRGNEQF
TRBV5-1 many ASSTAAGETQY
TRBV14 - ASSQGRPVNYGYT
TRBV5-1 many ASRQGVGKQF
TRBV12-3/TRBV12-4 - ASGGQGGEKLF
TRBV7-9 many ASSGDRDPVYEQY
TRBV3-1 few ASSQGFGATEAF
TRBV20-1 many SAPAGGTDTQY
TRBV6-1 few ASSAVTGMAEAF
TRBV6-4 many ASSDSEGTEAF
TRBV20-1 many SASSVGSSYNSPLH
TRBV12-3/TRBV12-4 many ASMSSYTEAF
TRBV28 few ASKWSGSSYNEQF
TRBV24-1 many ATSDFRGRIYNEQF
TRBV12-3/TRBV12-4 many ASSSYTEAF
TRBV5-1 - ASSFQLGAGETQY
TRBV5-1 - ASSPVGTNEKLF
TRBV7-3 few ASSMTWDSPLH
TRBV4-2 many ASSQDTTNTGELF
TRBV10-3 many AISDPSLGGAGEQF
TRBV29-1 many SVPEPQDEQF
TRBV5-1 many ASSLEGLDEQF
TRBV5-1 few ASSLEAGGRSSYNEQF
TRBV4-2 many ASSQRTGGNEQF
TRBV12-3/TRBV12-4 many ASSPTGLAF
TRBV27 - ASRPGQNYGYT
TRBV27 few ASGLGGNTGELF
TRBV7-8 few ASSRSWGALETQY
TRBV30 - AWSVLEKLF
TRBV20-1 many SARDPGSGGMREKLF
TRBV27 few ASIGGLGLYNEQF
TRBV12-3/TRBV12-4 many ATTRKANSPLH
TRBV5-1 many ASSSGQLTGELF
TRBV12-3/TRBV12-4 many ASRQRILAGNTDTQY
TRBV3-1 - ASSQDSHTQY
TRBV7-6 - ASSLAPSGMSSYEQY
TRBV7-6 - ASHRRMNTEAF
TRBV20-1 - SASGRLSGELF